The 6 T cell receptor beta chains reported below all come from one sample, sequenced in a study of blood T cells in healthy people across ages. With a J-beta primer mix and a sample-barcoded 5' primer, a second PCR ran roughly 7 to 11 cycles. TCRdb analysed the 5' RACE reads with MiXCR anew, one entry per CDR3 protein. The sample includes some 790,000 distinct CDR3 sequences, 29% of them seen just once. Sequencing was carried out using blood. The receptors originated from a woman older than 75 in good health.

This clonotype occurred many times. The V and J genes are TRBV21-1 and TRBJ2-7; TRBD1 was called by the table and not checked on the DNA. TRBV21-1 is classified as a pseudogene. The CDR3 runs 15 residues. CDR3 bases: TGTGCCAGCAGCAAAGCGGGGGGTCCTTCCTACGAGCAGTACTTC. This sequence encodes CASSKAGGPSYEQYF.

The V gene is TRBV6-2 or TRBV6-3, the J gene TRBJ1-5; 7 bases are shared with TRBD1. The CDR3 length is 14 residues. Trimming took 5 bases from V and 6 from J; bases not matched to a gene: 7. Germline loops: CDR1 MNHEY, CDR2 SVGEGT. CDR3 residues: CASSQQGRSQPQHF. The CDR3 DNA sequence: TGTGCCAGCAGTCAACAGGGGAGGAGTCAGCCCCAGCATTTT.

With regard to this clonotype: An end of the junction does not agree with germline; a read error may underlie this. The chain has TRBV15 and TRBJ2-5; the D is unclear. CDR3 length: 14 residues. The germline CDR1 and CDR2 sequences are LNHNV and YYDKDF (reference sequence). The CDR3 spells CATGRKQSQETQYF. CDR3 DNA sequence: TGCGCCACCGGCAGGAAACAGTCTCAAGAGACCCAGTACTTC.

This clonotype was detected many times. V gene TRBV4-2 combines with J gene TRBJ2-3; 7 bases are shared with TRBD2. Germline loops: CDR1 LGHNA, CDR2 YNFKEQ. The V and J ends lost 0 bases and 4 bases, in that order; junction bases with no gene match: 7. The CDR3 is 16 amino acids. In DNA, the CDR3 is TGTGCCAGCAGCCAAGATCTGAGCGGGGTAGCAGATACGCAGTATTTT. Translating gives CASSQDLSGVADTQYF.

The chain joins TRBV4-2 to TRBJ2-4; perhaps TRBD2 as D (6 bases). The end of the DNA aligns better with TRBJ2-5, so the J call may be wrong. The length of the CDR3 is 16 residues. Germline V CDR1 and CDR2: LGHNA, YNFKEQ. The CDR3 DNA reads TGTGCCAGCAGCCAAGTATGGGGACTCGAGGGAGAGACCCAGTACTTC. Protein sequence: CASSQVWGLEGETQYF.

The chain uses TRBV2 and TRBJ2-1; D is undetermined. This CDR3 has 13 residues. CDR1 and CDR2 from the germline V gene are SNHLY and FYNNEI. V was trimmed by 3 bases and J by 8 bases, leaving 11 bases between them. Here the CDR3 DNA reads TGTGCCAGCAGTGAGGGAAGGAACGATGAGCAGTTCTTC. It specifies CASSEGRNDEQFF.